A single sample is the source of the 10 T cell receptor beta chains below, sequenced in a study of immune evolution from preneoplasia to lung adenocarcinoma. Clones were sequenced by immunoSEQ multiplex PCR, and TCRdb holds only the in-frame ones, with some missing. Of around 5,000 clones in the sample, around 79% were seen once. Sequences were obtained from FFPE normal lung tissue adjacent to the tumor. The receptors shown here come from a person between 55 and 69 years old with lung adenocarcinoma.

This chain links TRBV6-1 with TRBJ1-1; TRBD1 is a possible D gene (6 bases). The V end was cut by 6 bases, the J end by 5 bases, with 16 bases between. The germline V gene encodes CDR1 MNHNS and CDR2 SASEGT. This CDR3 is 14 amino acids long. In DNA form, the CDR3 reads TGTGCCAGCAGAGAATGGGGGCGTAGGACTGAAGCTTTCTTT. Its translation is CASREWGRRTEAFF.

The chain couples TRBV2 to TRBJ2-5; 9 bases align to TRBD1. This CDR3 region has 13 residues. Unmatched junction bases numbered 2, after V lost 7 bases and J lost 2 bases. Germline V CDR1 and CDR2: SNHLY, FYNNEI. The CDR3 protein is CASNGQGQETQYF. DNA for the CDR3: TGTGCCAGCAATGGACAGGGGCAAGAGACCCAGTACTTC.

The chain carries TRBV5-6 and TRBJ2-5, with D uncertain. V was cut by 5 bases and J by 1 base, with 9 bases left in between. This CDR3 contains 13 residues. Germline lookup yields CDR1 SGHDT and CDR2 YYEEEE. This chain's CDR3 is CASRESPQETQYF. In DNA form, the CDR3 reads TGTGCCAGCAGGGAAAGCCCCCAAGAGACCCAGTACTTC.

The rearrangement joins TRBV7-3 to TRBJ1-1; tentatively, D is TRBD1 (5 bases). Germline V gene lookup returns CDR1 SGHTA and CDR2 FQGTGA. This CDR3 has 13 residues. V gave up 1 base and J gave up 3 bases, with 6 bases separating them. The DNA of the CDR3 is TGTGCCAGCAGCTTAAGGGGGGACACTGAAGCTTTCTTT. Its protein is CASSLRGDTEAFF.

This sequence joins TRBV4-1 and TRBJ2-2; D is unclear. CDR3 length equals 15 residues. Germline V CDR1 and CDR2: MGHRA, YSYEKL. The germline V and J ends were trimmed by 2 bases and 0 bases, with 7 bases remaining between them. The CDR3 loop reads CASSQTGPNTGELFF. CDR3 sequence (DNA): TGCGCCAGCAGCCAAACCGGGCCGAACACCGGGGAGCTGTTTTTT.

The rearrangement uses TRBV10-3 and TRBJ2-3, with TRBD1 identical over 8 bases. V was clipped by 2 bases and J by 7 bases; unmatched bases: 2. CDR3 length: 13 amino acids. Germline lookup yields CDR1 ENHRY and CDR2 SYGVKD. The CDR3 spells CAISETGGYTQYF. CDR3 bases: TGTGCCATCAGTGAGACAGGGGGGTATACGCAGTATTTT.

Concerning this clone: In the same sample, other DNA sequences code for this CDR3. The V gene is TRBV25-1, the J gene TRBJ2-5; no firm D call. Germline-derived CDR1 and CDR2 are MGHDK and SYGVNS. V shed 8 bases and J shed 1 base, with 2 bases lying between them. The CDR3 has 10 amino acids. The CDR3 spells CASGQETQYF. CDR3 nucleotides: TGTGCCAGCGGCCAAGAGACCCAGTACTTC.

In its sample, this clone was seen once. A junction end diverges from the germline sequence, so it may reflect a read error. This CDR3 is also generated by other DNA sequences in the sample. This chain joins TRBV4-2 and TRBJ2-3; 8 bases align to TRBD2. Germline CDR1 LGHNA, CDR2 YNFKEQ. CDR3 length: 16 amino acids. The DNA for the CDR3 is TGTGCTAGCAGCCAAGATAAGTCGGGGGGGCCAGATACGCAGTATTTT. Its protein product is CASSQDKSGGPDTQYF.

The chain is built from TRBV20-1 and TRBJ2-7; no clear D. The CDR3 extends over 11 amino acids. Per the germline V gene, CDR1 is DFQATT and CDR2 is SNEGSKA (reference sequence). V dropped 6 bases and J dropped 0 bases, with 6 bases sitting between them. The CDR3, as DNA: TGCAGTGCCCTGAGCTCCTACGAGCAGTACTTC. The encoded protein is CSALSSYEQYF.

In this sample, this clone turned up once. The V gene is TRBV18, the J gene TRBJ2-3, with a possible D match to TRBD1 (6 bases). The CDR3 covers 15 residues. Germline V gene data show CDR1 as KGHSH and CDR2 as LQKENI. Trimming took 3 bases from V and 0 from J, leaving 10 bases between them. Here the CDR3 reads CASSPDGQSTDTQYF. In DNA, the CDR3 is TGTGCCAGCTCACCCGACGGACAGAGCACAGATACGCAGTATTTT.